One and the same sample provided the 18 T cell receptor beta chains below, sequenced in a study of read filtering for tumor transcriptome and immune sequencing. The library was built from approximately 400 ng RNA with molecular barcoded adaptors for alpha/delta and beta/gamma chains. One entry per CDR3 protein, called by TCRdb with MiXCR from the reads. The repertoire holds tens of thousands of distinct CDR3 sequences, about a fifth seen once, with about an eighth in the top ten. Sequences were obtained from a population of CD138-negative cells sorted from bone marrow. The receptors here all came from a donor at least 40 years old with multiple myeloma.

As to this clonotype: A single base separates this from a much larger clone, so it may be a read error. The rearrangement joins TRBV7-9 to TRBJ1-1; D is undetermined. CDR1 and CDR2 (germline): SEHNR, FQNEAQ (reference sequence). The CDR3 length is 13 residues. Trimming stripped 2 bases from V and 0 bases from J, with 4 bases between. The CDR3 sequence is CASSLPVNTEAFF. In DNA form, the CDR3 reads TGTGCCAGCAGCTTACCAGTGAACACTGAAGCTTTCTTT.

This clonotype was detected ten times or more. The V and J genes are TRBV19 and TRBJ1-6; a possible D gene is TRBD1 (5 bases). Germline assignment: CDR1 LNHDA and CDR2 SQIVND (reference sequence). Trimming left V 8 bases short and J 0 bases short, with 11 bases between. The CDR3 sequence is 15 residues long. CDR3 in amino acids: CASGTSSSYNSPLHF. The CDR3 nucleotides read TGTGCCAGTGGGACGTCAAGCTCCTATAATTCACCCCTCCACTTT.

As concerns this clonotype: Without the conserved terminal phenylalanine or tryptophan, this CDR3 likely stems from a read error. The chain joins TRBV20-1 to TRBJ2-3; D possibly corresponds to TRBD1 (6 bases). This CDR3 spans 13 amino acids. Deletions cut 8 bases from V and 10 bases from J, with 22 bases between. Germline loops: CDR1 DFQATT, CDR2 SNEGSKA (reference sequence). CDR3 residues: CSTDRTLGDAQYL. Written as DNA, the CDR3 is TGCAGTACTGACAGGACTCTCGGGGATGCGCAGTATCTT.

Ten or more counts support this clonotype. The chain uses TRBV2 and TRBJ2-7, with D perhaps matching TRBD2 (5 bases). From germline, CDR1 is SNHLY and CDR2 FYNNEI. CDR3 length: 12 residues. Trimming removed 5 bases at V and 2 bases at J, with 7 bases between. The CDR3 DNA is TGTGCCAGCAGTCCCGGGACCTACGAGCAGTACTTC. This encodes CASSPGTYEQYF.

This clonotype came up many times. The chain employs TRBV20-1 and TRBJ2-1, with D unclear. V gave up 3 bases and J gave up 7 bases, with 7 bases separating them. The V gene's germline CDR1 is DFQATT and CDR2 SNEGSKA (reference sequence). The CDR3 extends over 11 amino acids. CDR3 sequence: CSASGVNEQFF. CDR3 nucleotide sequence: TGCAGTGCTAGCGGTGTGAATGAGCAGTTCTTC.

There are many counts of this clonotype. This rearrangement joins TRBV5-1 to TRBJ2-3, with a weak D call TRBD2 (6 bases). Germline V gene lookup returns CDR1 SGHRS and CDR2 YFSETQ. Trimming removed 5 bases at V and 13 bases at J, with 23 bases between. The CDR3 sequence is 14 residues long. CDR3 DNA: TGCGCCAGCAGGGACCCAGGTTCCCCACGCGGGGAGTATTTT. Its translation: CASRDPGSPRGEYF.

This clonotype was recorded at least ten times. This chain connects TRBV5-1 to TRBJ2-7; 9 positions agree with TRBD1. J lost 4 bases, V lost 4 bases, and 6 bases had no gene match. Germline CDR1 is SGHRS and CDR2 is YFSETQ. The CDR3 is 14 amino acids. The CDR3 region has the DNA TGCGCCAGCAGCCTCCCGGGACAGGGTTACGAGCAGTACTTC. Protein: CASSLPGQGYEQYF.

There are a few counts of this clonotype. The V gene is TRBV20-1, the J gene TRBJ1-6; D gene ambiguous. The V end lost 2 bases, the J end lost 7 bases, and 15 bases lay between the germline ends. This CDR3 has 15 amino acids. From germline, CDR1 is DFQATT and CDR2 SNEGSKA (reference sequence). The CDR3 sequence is CSARSPGRGNSPLHF. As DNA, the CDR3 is TGCAGTGCTAGATCCCCCGGGAGAGGGAATTCACCCCTCCACTTT.

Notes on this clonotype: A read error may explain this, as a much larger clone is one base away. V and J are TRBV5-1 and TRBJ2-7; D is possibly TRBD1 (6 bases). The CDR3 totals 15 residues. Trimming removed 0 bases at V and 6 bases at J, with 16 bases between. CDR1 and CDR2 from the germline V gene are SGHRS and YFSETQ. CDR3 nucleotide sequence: TGCGCCAGCAGCTTGGGTCCAGGGGAGACCTGCGAGCAGTACTTC. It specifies CASSLGPGETCEQYF.

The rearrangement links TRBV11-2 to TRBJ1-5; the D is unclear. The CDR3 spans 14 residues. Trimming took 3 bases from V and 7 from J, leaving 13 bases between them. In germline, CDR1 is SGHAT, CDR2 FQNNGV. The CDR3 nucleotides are TGTGCCAGCAGCTTGGGGTTTTCGAGCCAGCCCCAGCATTTT. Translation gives CASSLGFSSQPQHF.

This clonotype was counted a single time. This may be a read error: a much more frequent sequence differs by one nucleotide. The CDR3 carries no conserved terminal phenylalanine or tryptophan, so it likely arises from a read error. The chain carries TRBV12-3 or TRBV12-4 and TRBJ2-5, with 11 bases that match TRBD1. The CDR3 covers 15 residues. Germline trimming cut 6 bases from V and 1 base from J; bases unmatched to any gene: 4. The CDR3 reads CASRRGTGGQETQYL. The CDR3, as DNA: TGTGCCAGCAGGAGGGGGACAGGGGGCCAAGAGACCCAGTACTTA.

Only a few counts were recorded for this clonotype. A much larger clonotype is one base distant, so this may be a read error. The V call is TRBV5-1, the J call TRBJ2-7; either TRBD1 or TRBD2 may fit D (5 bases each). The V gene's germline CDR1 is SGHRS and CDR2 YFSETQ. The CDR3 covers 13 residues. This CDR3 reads CAGSSGPIYEQYF. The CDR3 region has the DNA TGCGCCGGCAGCTCGGGACCAATCTACGAGCAGTACTTC.

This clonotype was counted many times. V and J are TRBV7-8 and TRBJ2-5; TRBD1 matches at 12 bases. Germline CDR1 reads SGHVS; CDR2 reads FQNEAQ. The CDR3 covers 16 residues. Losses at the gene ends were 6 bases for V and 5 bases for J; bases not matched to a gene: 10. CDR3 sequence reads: CASRVVGTGGLETQYF. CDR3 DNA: TGTGCCAGCAGGGTGGTCGGGACAGGGGGCTTGGAGACCCAGTACTTC. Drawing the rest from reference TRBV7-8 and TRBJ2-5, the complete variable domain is GAGVSQSPRYKVAKRGQDVALRCDPISGHVSLFWYQQALGQGPEFLTYFQNEAQLDKSGLPSDRFFAERPEGSVSTLKIQRTQQEDSAVYLCASRVVGTGGLETQYFGPGTRLLVL.

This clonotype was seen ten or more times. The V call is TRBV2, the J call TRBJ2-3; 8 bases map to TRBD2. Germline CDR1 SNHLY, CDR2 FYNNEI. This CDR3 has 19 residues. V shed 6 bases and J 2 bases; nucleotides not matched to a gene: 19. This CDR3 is CASSPRLIAGKRSTDTQYF. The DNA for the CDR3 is TGTGCCAGCAGCCCCCGACTAATAGCGGGGAAACGCTCCACAGATACGCAGTATTTT.

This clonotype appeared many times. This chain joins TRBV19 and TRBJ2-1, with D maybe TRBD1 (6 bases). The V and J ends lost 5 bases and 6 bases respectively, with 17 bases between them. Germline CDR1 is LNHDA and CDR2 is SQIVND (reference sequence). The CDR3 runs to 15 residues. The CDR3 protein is CASSDRWLVSNEQFF. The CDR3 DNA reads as TGTGCCAGTAGTGACAGGTGGTTGGTCAGCAATGAGCAGTTCTTC.

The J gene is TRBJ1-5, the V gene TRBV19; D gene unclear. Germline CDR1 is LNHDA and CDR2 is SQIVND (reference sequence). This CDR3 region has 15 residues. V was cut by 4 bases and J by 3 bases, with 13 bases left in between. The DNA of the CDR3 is TGTGCCAGTAGTAACCGGCCAGTCCCCAATCAGCCCCAGCATTTT. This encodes CASSNRPVPNQPQHF.

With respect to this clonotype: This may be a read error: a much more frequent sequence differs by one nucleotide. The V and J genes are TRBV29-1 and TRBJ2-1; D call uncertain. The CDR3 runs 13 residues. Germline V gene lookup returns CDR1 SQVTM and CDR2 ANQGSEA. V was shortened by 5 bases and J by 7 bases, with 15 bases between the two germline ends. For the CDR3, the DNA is TGCAGCGTTCTCCCGTTTGATGGGAATGAGCAGTTCTTC. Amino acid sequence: CSVLPFDGNEQFF.

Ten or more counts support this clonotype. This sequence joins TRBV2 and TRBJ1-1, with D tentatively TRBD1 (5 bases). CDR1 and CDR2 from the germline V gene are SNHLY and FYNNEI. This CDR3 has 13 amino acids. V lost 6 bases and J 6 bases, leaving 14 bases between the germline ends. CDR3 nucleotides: TGTGCCAGCAGGACTCAGGGAAGGCCTGAAGCTTTCTTT. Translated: CASRTQGRPEAFF.